The 4 T cell receptor beta chains in this list originate from one sample, sequenced in a study of blood T cell repertoires in COVID-19. Sequencing used immunoSEQ multiplex PCR; TCRdb keeps in-frame clones, though not all of them. Altogether 200,000 to 300,000 clones are present, approximately 83% being singletons, with the ten largest covering roughly 9.6%. Source material: peripheral blood. These receptors came from a woman aged 80 or older with acute or convalescent COVID-19.

The rearrangement uses TRBV18 and TRBJ2-1, with D perhaps TRBD1 (5 bases). V was pared by 3 bases and J by 8 bases, with 8 bases between. The CDR3 is 12 amino acids. Germline values: CDR1 KGHSH, CDR2 LQKENI. The DNA of the CDR3 is TGTGCCAGCTCACCTAGGGGTGATGAGCAGTTCTTC. It yields the protein CASSPRGDEQFF.

DNA of the CDR3: TGCGCCAGCAGCTTGGAGGACAGCTTTAATGAAAAACTGTTTTTT. Amino acids: CASSLEDSFNEKLFF. The J gene is TRBJ1-4, the V gene TRBV5-1; possible D gene TRBD1, 6 bases. This CDR3 is 15 amino acids long. Deletions cut 0 bases from V and 4 bases from J, with 10 bases between. Per the germline V gene, CDR1 is SGHRS and CDR2 is YFSETQ.

The rearrangement links TRBV9 to TRBJ1-3; 7 nucleotides align to TRBD1. The CDR3 loop spans 17 amino acids. The ends lost 1 base at V and 0 bases at J; junction bases unmatched: 7. Germline-derived CDR1 and CDR2 are SGDLS and YYNGEE. The CDR3 reads CASSVKGQQNSGNTIYF. CDR3 DNA sequence: TGTGCCAGCAGCGTAAAGGGACAGCAAAACTCTGGAAACACCATATATTTT.

The chain uses TRBV28 and TRBJ1-4; 7 nucleotides agree with TRBD1. The CDR3 is made up of 13 amino acids. The J segment lost 8 bases and the V segment lost 8 bases, leaving 8 bases of the junction unmatched. Germline V gene sequence: CDR1 MDHEN, CDR2 SYDVKM. This chain's CDR3 is CASLDRAVEKLFF. The CDR3 DNA reads as TGTGCCAGCCTAGACAGGGCGGTCGAAAAACTGTTTTTT.